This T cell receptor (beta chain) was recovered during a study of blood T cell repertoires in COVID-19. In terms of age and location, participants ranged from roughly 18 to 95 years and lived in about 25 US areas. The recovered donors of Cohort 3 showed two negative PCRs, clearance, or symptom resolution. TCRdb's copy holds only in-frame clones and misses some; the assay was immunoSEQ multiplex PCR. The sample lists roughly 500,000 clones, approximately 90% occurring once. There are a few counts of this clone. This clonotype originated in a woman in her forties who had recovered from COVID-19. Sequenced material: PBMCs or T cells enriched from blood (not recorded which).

CDR3 DNA: TGTGCCAGCAGCTCGGATTCACCCCTCCACTTT. The encoded protein is CASSSDSPLHF. This chain connects TRBV7-9 to TRBJ1-6, with D uncertain. Germline V lookup: CDR1 SEHNR, CDR2 FQNEAQ (reference sequence). Trimming shortened V by 4 bases and J by 8 bases, and 3 bases separated the two germline ends. The CDR3 has 11 amino acids. Full variable domain (remainder filled in from reference TRBV7-9 and TRBJ1-6): DTGVSQNPRHKITKRGQNVTFRCDPISEHNRLYWYRQTLGQGPEFLTYFQNEAQLEKSRLLSDRFSAERPKGSFSTLEIQRTEQGDSAMYLCASSSDSPLHFGNGTRLTVT.